This TCR beta chain was recorded in a study of blood T cell repertoires in COVID-19. This clone was detected only once. Clones were sequenced by immunoSEQ multiplex PCR, and TCRdb holds only the in-frame ones, with some missing. The sample includes about 380,000 clones, around 84% of them seen just once. Looked up from germline, CDR1 is SGHRS and CDR2 is YFSETQ. The CDR3 sequence is 14 residues long. V was clipped by 1 base and J by 4 bases; unmatched bases: 3. Sequencing was carried out using peripheral blood. The receptor's source is a woman aged 18-29 years with acute or convalescent COVID-19. This chain uses TRBV5-1 with TRBJ2-7, with 9 bases aligning to TRBD2. The CDR3 DNA follows: TGCGCCAGCAGCTTGTCTAGCGGGAAGTACGAGCAGTACTTC. Translation gives CASSLSSGKYEQYF.